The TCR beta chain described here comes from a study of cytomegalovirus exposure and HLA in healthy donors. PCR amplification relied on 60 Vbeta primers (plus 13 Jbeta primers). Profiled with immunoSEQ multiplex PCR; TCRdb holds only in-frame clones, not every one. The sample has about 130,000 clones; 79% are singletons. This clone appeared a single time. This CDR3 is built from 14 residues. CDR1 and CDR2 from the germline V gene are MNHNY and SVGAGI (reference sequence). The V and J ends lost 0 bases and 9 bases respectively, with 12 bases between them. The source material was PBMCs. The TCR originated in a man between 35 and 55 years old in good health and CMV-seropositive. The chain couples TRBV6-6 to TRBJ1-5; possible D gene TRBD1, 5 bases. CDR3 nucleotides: TGTGCCAGCAGTTACTCCCAGGGTATCTTGCCCCAGCATTTT. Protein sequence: CASSYSQGILPQHF.